This T cell receptor beta chain was retrieved from a study of T cell repertoires in cytomegalovirus infection. Turning to the study itself: TCR beta signatures that were public indicated CMV infection and matching HLA type. Points from the study as a whole: Carriage of CMV together with the relevant HLA was identifiable through cumulative public TCR beta family frequency. It was HLA-C-restricted CMV-specific TCR beta clonotypes that dominated the response ex vivo.

Ten or more counts support this clonotype. Antigen: not known. Germline CDR1 is SEHNR and CDR2 is FQNEAQ (reference sequence). Trimming removed 3 bases at V and 3 bases at J, with 21 bases between. The CDR3 is 18 amino acids. TCRdb fed the reads into MiXCR, producing one record per CDR3 protein. The repertoire holds roughly 760,000 distinct CDR3 sequences, with roughly 36% as singletons. This TCR was recovered from a human donor in good health (CMV status not recorded). Some clones in this sample may be carry-over from other donors' samples. The sample taken for sequencing was PBMCs. V usage is TRBV7-9 and J usage is TRBJ2-1; D might be TRBD2 (6 bases). Here the CDR3 reads CASSLGGGLARIYNEQFF. CDR3 sequence (DNA): TGTGCCAGCAGCTTGGGTGGTGGGCTAGCGAGAATCTACAATGAGCAGTTCTTC.